The next 12 T cell receptor beta chains were all read from a single sample in a study of T cells and Merkel cell carcinoma outcomes. TCRdb keeps only in-frame clones here, not all; method: immunoSEQ multiplex PCR. The sample shows about 620 clones, around nine tenths of them seen only once. Sequencing input: tumor tissue from Merkel cell carcinoma. Every receptor here comes from a human donor with Merkel cell carcinoma.

This rearrangement joins TRBV15 to TRBJ1-2, with 11 positions matching TRBD1. Germline loops: CDR1 LNHNV, CDR2 YYDKDF (reference sequence). Trimming cost V 5 bases and J 4 bases; bases outside gene matches: 12. This CDR3 is 17 amino acids long. The CDR3 bases are TGTGCCACCAGCCGAGGACAGGGGGCACCCTCGCCCTATGGCTACACCTTC. Protein product: CATSRGQGAPSPYGYTF.

This sequence joins TRBV2 and TRBJ1-2; D gene uncertain. Germline V gene data show CDR1 as SNHLY and CDR2 as FYNNEI. CDR3 length: 11 residues. Between the trimmed V and J ends, which lost 5 bases and 3 bases, there was a span of 4 bases. CDR3 nucleotides: TGTGCCAGCAGTACAGACTATGGCTACACCTTC. It specifies CASSTDYGYTF.

The chain joins TRBV9 to TRBJ2-1; D remains unclear. The germline V gene encodes CDR1 SGDLS and CDR2 YYNGEE. The CDR3 length is 12 residues. V was trimmed by 0 bases and J by 4 bases, leaving 2 bases between them. The CDR3 loop reads CASSVGYNEQFF. The CDR3 coding sequence is TGTGCCAGCAGCGTAGGGTACAATGAGCAGTTCTTC.

The chain carries TRBV27 and TRBJ2-7; 8 bases agree with TRBD1. V lost 5 bases to trimming and J lost 4 bases; unmatched junction nucleotides: 7. This CDR3 is 14 amino acids long. Germline CDR1 reads MNHEY; CDR2 reads SMNVEV (reference sequence). CDR3 residues: CASSRTGSSYEQYF. The CDR3 bases are TGTGCCAGCAGTCGGACAGGGTCCTCGTACGAGCAGTACTTC.

This chain uses TRBV7-3 with TRBJ2-7; D may correspond to TRBD1 or TRBD2 (6 bases each). Germline V gives CDR1 SGHTA, CDR2 FQGTGA. The CDR3 length is 13 residues. Trimming stripped 5 bases from V and 6 bases from J, with 14 bases between. The CDR3, as DNA: TGTGCCAGCAGCCCCCCTGGAGGGGGCGAGCAGTACTTC. Translation gives CASSPPGGGEQYF.

This clone was recorded once. The junction differs from germline at one of its ends, possibly a read error. The gene calls are TRBV9 and TRBJ2-7; TRBD1 matches 8 bases. CDR1 and CDR2 from the germline V gene are SGDLS and YYNGEE. This CDR3 region has 15 residues. The CDR3 spells CASSFRDRRLDEQYF. In DNA, the CDR3 is TGTGCCAGCAGCTTCCGGGACAGGCGCCTTGACGAGCAGTATTTC. The full variable domain, rest sourced from reference TRBV9 and TRBJ2-7, is DSGVTQTPKHLITATGQRVTLRCSPRSGDLSVYWYQQSLDQGLQFLIQYYNGEERAKGNILERFSAQQFPDLHSELNLSSLELGDSALYFCASSFRDRRLDEQYFGPGTRLTVT.

This chain connects TRBV5-5 to TRBJ1-1, with 7 bases fitting TRBD1. Germline V lookup: CDR1 SGHKS, CDR2 YYEKEE (reference sequence). The length of the CDR3 is 14 residues. The V segment lost 4 bases and the J segment 6 bases; nucleotides outside the gene matches: 9. Here the CDR3 reads CASSATGRNAEAFF. The CDR3 nucleotides are TGTGCCAGCAGCGCGACAGGGAGAAACGCTGAAGCTTTCTTT.

The genes are TRBV4-3 and TRBJ2-7; D ambiguous. V was cut by 2 bases and J by 2 bases, with 19 bases left in between. The CDR3 runs to 17 residues. Germline V lookup: CDR1 LGHNA, CDR2 YSLEER. Here the CDR3 DNA reads TGCGCCAGCAGCCAAAAACTTATGGGCAGAACTACCTACGAGCAGTACTTC. This sequence encodes CASSQKLMGRTTYEQYF.

The chain couples TRBV5-1 to TRBJ2-1; D might be TRBD1 or TRBD2, each matching 5 bases. The CDR3 covers 13 residues. Germline values: CDR1 SGHRS, CDR2 YFSETQ. V was trimmed by 7 bases and J by 5 bases, leaving 13 bases between them. CDR3 sequence: CASGGGSNNEQFF. CDR3 in DNA: TGCGCCAGCGGGGGTGGCTCTAACAATGAGCAGTTCTTC.

The chain has TRBV4-2 and TRBJ2-1, with 11 bases identical to TRBD2. Looked up from germline, CDR1 is LGHNA and CDR2 is YNFKEQ. The CDR3 has 17 amino acids. V shed 0 bases, J shed 1 base, and the junction held 2 bases outside the gene matches. Here the CDR3 DNA reads TGTGCCAGCAGCCAAGATAGCGGGAGGGGGTCCTACAATGAGCAGTTCTTC. Translating gives CASSQDSGRGSYNEQFF.

The gene calls are TRBV19 and TRBJ2-7, with 7 bases aligning to TRBD1. The CDR3 runs to 16 residues. V trimming: 5 bases; J trimming: 5 bases; junction bases outside the gene matches: 15. CDR1 LNHDA and CDR2 SQIVND come from the germline V gene (reference sequence). Here the CDR3 reads CASSLRQGRGPNEQYF. Here the CDR3 DNA reads TGTGCCAGTAGTCTCAGACAGGGAAGGGGACCGAACGAGCAGTACTTC. Supplemented by reference TRBV19 and TRBJ2-7, the full variable domain reads DGGITQSPKYLFRKEGQNVTLSCEQNLNHDAMYWYRQDPGQGLRLIYYSQIVNDFQKGDIAEGYSVSREKKESFPLTVTSAQKNPTAFYLCASSLRQGRGPNEQYFGPGTRLTVT.

The chain recombines TRBV7-9 with TRBJ2-5; 8 positions agree with TRBD1. Unmatched junction bases numbered 8, after V lost 4 bases and J lost 1 base. This CDR3 contains 16 residues. Germline CDR1 SEHNR, CDR2 FQNEAQ (reference sequence). Written as DNA, the CDR3 is TGTGCCAGCAGCTCGGACAGGGAAGGTTCCCAAGAGACCCAGTACTTC. This sequence encodes CASSSDREGSQETQYF. The full variable domain, rest sourced from reference TRBV7-9 and TRBJ2-5, is DTGVSQNPRHKITKRGQNVTFRCDPISEHNRLYWYRQTLGQGPEFLTYFQNEAQLEKSRLLSDRFSAERPKGSFSTLEIQRTEQGDSAMYLCASSSDREGSQETQYFGPGTRLLVL.